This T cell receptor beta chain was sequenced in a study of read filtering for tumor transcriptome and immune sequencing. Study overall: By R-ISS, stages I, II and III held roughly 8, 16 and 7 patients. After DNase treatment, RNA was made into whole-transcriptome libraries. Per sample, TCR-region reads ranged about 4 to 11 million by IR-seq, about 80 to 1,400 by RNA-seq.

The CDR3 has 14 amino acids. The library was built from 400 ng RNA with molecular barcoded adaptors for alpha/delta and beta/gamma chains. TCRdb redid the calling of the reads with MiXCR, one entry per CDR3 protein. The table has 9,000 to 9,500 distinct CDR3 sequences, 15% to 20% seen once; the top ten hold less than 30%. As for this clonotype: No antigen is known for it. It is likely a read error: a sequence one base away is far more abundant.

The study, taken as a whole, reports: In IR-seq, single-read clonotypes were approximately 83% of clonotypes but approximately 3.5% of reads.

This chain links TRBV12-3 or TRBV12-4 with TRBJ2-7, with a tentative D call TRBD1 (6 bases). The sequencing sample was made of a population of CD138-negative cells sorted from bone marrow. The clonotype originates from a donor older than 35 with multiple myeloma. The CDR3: CAGSFGTGKRKQYF. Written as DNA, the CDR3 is TGTGCCGGCAGTTTCGGAACAGGGAAACGGAAGCAGTACTTC.